The sequence of this T cell receptor beta chain was determined in a study of CD8+ T cells in alopecia areata. Study-wide points: It was lesional scalp, especially alopecia totalis/universalis, that showed higher clonality than normal scalp. Uncertainty about whether baseline CD8+ expansion is linked to response remains, with one nonresponder.

V lost 0 bases, J lost 5 bases, and 9 bases lay in between. CDR1 and CDR2 from the germline V gene are SQVTM and ANQGSEA. CDR3 length: 13 amino acids. In regard to this clone: Its target is unknown.

Described treatment: oral pan-JAK inhibitor, 5-10 mg twice daily. Extracted from the samples, RNA was reverse transcribed into cDNA to serve as the sequencing template. Only in-frame clones appear in the TCRdb table, and some are missing; sequencing was by immunoSEQ multiplex PCR. The table includes 150,000 to 200,000 clones, 60% detected once. The TCR originated in a human donor with alopecia areata. The chain joins TRBV29-1 to TRBJ2-3; D unresolved. Sequences were derived from CD4+ T cells sorted from blood, sampled at week 24, from a patient treated with tofacitinib. The CDR3 spells CSVEDNGRDTQYF. CDR3 bases: TGCAGCGTTGAAGACAATGGTAGAGATACGCAGTATTTT.